The 27 T cell receptor beta chains below all came from one sample that was sequenced in a study of glioma-infiltrating T cells. TCR alpha and beta CDR3 regions were amplified from RNA using iRepertoire nested multiplex PCR. TCRdb reanalysed the multiplex PCR reads using MiXCR and keeps one entry per CDR3 protein. Of roughly 200,000 distinct CDR3 sequences listed, under 55% are singletons. Sequencing was done on a sample of glioma tissue, nonneoplastic brain tissue, or PBMCs (not recorded which). The receptors were gathered from a human donor with low-grade glioma or glioblastoma, undergoing nonglioma brain surgery, or in good health (not recorded which).

This clonotype has a handful of counts. This rearrangement joins TRBV28 to TRBJ2-3; 10 positions match TRBD1. V lost 5 bases to trimming and J lost 5 bases; unmatched junction nucleotides: 13. Looked up from germline, CDR1 is MDHEN and CDR2 is SYDVKM. The CDR3 contains 17 residues. CDR3 coding DNA: TGTGCCAGCAGTCCCGCCCCCGGGACAGGGGAGGGAGATACGCAGTATTTT. Translating it yields CASSPAPGTGEGDTQYF.

This clonotype was seen many times. V is TRBV28 and J is TRBJ1-6; D is perhaps TRBD1 (5 bases). Trimming left V 6 bases short and J 8 bases short, with 14 bases between. In germline, CDR1 is MDHEN, CDR2 SYDVKM. This CDR3 is 14 amino acids long. CDR3 in DNA: TGTGCCAGCAGGGGGCCGTCCCCTTATTCACCCCTCCACTTT. Translating it yields CASRGPSPYSPLHF.

To note about this clonotype: Its ends do not fully match the called genes, so a read error is possible. The V call is TRBV2, the J call TRBJ1-2; the D is unclear. CDR1 is SNHLY and CDR2 is FYNNEI in the germline V gene. The CDR3 runs 13 residues. The CDR3 here is CSSSESRDYGYTF. For the CDR3, the DNA is TGTTCCAGCAGTGAATCCCGCGACTATGGCTACACCTTC.

In its sample, this clonotype was seen a few times. This sequence joins TRBV29-1 and TRBJ2-3; D uncertain. V lost 3 bases and J lost 2, with 3 bases in between. The CDR3 sequence is 11 residues long. Germline V CDR1 and CDR2: SQVTM, ANQGSEA. CDR3 protein: CSVDITDTQYF. The CDR3 coding sequence is TGCAGCGTTGATATCACAGATACGCAGTATTTT.

This clonotype was detected only a few times. The rearrangement links TRBV3-1 to TRBJ2-7, with D perhaps TRBD1 (5 bases). V was pared by 7 bases and J by 3 bases, with 13 bases between. The CDR3 length is 13 residues. Germline V gene data show CDR1 as LGHDT and CDR2 as YNNKEL (reference sequence). The CDR3 protein is CASTGRGFYEQYF. The CDR3 nucleotides read TGTGCCAGCACTGGAAGGGGTTTCTACGAGCAGTACTTC.

This clonotype was observed a handful of times. One junction end does not reproduce the germline sequence, and a read error may be involved. The rearrangement links TRBV28 to TRBJ2-5, with D unresolved. CDR1 is MDHEN and CDR2 is SYDVKM in the germline V gene. This CDR3 has 14 residues. CDR3 bases: TGTGCCAGCAGTTTGGGCGGTCGACAAGATACCCAGTACTTC. Protein sequence: CASSLGGRQDTQYF.

The chain couples TRBV12-5 to TRBJ2-3, with D possibly TRBD2 on 6 matching bases. Germline V gene lookup returns CDR1 LGHNT and CDR2 FRNRAP. Between the trimmed V and J ends, which lost 5 bases and 0 bases, there was a span of 24 bases. This CDR3 is 19 amino acids long. The CDR3 region is CASGRIRDGTYSSTDTQYF. The DNA of the CDR3 is TGTGCTAGTGGTCGGATCAGGGACGGGACTTACTCTAGCACAGATACGCAGTATTTT. Full variable domain (missing parts from reference TRBV12-5 and TRBJ2-3): DARVTQTPRHKVTEMGQEVTMRCQPILGHNTVFWYRQTMMQGLELLAYFRNRAPLDDSGMPKDRFSAEMPDATLATLKIQPSEPRDSAVYFCASGRIRDGTYSSTDTQYFGPGTRLTVL.

The chain recombines TRBV29-1 with TRBJ2-7; D remains ambiguous. V was pared by 2 bases and J by 5 bases, with 16 bases between. This CDR3 contains 14 residues. Germline CDR1 and CDR2: SQVTM and ANQGSEA. CDR3 in amino acids: CSVEKAGNSNEQYF. DNA for the CDR3: TGCAGCGTTGAAAAAGCCGGTAATTCCAACGAGCAGTACTTC.

Concerning this clonotype itself: Being one base from a much bigger clone, this may be a read error. The CDR3 sequence is CGASPTSGVYNEQFF. The CDR3 DNA reads TGCGGTGCTAGTCCTACTAGCGGCGTATACAATGAGCAGTTCTTC. V gene TRBV20-1 combines with J gene TRBJ2-1, with 8 positions matching TRBD2. The germline gives CDR1 DFQATT, CDR2 SNEGSKA (reference sequence). The length of the CDR3 is 15 residues.

This chain joins TRBV11-1 and TRBJ1-1, with D tentatively TRBD1 (5 bases). This CDR3 has 13 amino acids. The germline V and J ends were trimmed by 6 bases and 0 bases, with 8 bases remaining between them. The germline gives CDR1 SGHAT, CDR2 FQDESV (reference sequence). The CDR3 DNA reads as TGTGCCAGCAGTTTGGACATGAACACTGAAGCTTTCTTT. The encoded protein is CASSLDMNTEAFF.

The chain has TRBV7-9 and TRBJ2-1, with TRBD1 as a possible D gene (6 bases). Germline V gene lookup returns CDR1 SEHNR and CDR2 FQNEAQ (reference sequence). V lost 5 bases and J 0 bases, leaving 17 bases between the germline ends. The CDR3 runs to 17 residues. CDR3 sequence reads: CASSPRGGSSSYNEQFF. CDR3 sequence (DNA): TGTGCCAGCAGCCCTAGAGGGGGATCGAGCTCCTACAATGAGCAGTTCTTC.

The chain carries TRBV5-1 and TRBJ1-1, with D possibly TRBD1 on 5 matching bases. The germline CDR1 and CDR2 sequences are SGHRS and YFSETQ. The CDR3 is made up of 13 amino acids. V lost 4 bases and J 5 bases, leaving 12 bases between the germline ends. The CDR3 spells CASSPGGWTEAFF. Written as DNA, the CDR3 is TGCGCCAGCAGCCCGGGGGGTTGGACTGAAGCTTTCTTT.

CDR3 DNA sequence: TGTGCCAGCAGCTTAGCGGCGTGGATGAACACTGAAGCTTTCTTT. Protein product: CASSLAAWMNTEAFF. The V gene is TRBV7-8, the J gene TRBJ1-1, with D uncertain. Trimming took 0 bases from V and 0 from J, leaving 8 bases between them. CDR1 and CDR2 from the germline V gene are SGHVS and FQNEAQ. The CDR3 is made up of 15 amino acids.

V usage is TRBV7-8 and J usage is TRBJ2-4; D is unresolved. Germline-derived CDR1 and CDR2 are SGHVS and FQNEAQ. Trimming shortened V by 5 bases and J by 1 base, and 9 bases separated the two germline ends. CDR3 size: 14 residues. The CDR3 spells CASSQPAAKNIQYF. CDR3 in DNA: TGTGCCAGCAGCCAGCCAGCGGCCAAAAACATTCAGTACTTC.

CDR3 in amino acids: CASSQGTKNIQYF. CDR3 coding DNA: TGTGCCAGCAGTCAGGGAACCAAAAACATTCAGTACTTC. This chain joins TRBV6-6 and TRBJ2-4, with D possibly being TRBD1 (5 bases). Trimming took off 5 bases at V and 2 bases at J, with 7 bases between the two ends. CDR1 is MNHNY and CDR2 is SVGAGI in the germline V gene (reference sequence). The CDR3 runs 13 residues.

A note on this clonotype: Its ends do not fully match the called genes, so a read error is possible. The rearrangement uses TRBV3-1 and TRBJ2-3; the D is unclear. Germline V CDR1 and CDR2: LGHDT, YNNKEL (reference sequence). This CDR3 has 14 residues. The CDR3 coding sequence is TGTCCCAGCAGCCCCCGCCATAGCACAGATACGCAGTATTTT. Encoded protein: CPSSPRHSTDTQYF.

V and J are TRBV2 and TRBJ1-5, with D perhaps matching TRBD1 (6 bases). CDR3 length equals 14 residues. CDR1 and CDR2 from the germline V gene are SNHLY and FYNNEI. Trimming took off 6 bases at V and 6 bases at J, with 15 bases between the two ends. CDR3 DNA: TGTGCCAGCAGGGAAATACAGGGTGGTCAGCCCCAGCATTTT. This translates into CASREIQGGQPQHF.

This clonotype was picked up many times. The gene calls are TRBV6-2 or TRBV6-3 and TRBJ2-1, with D unresolved. Germline V gene sequence: CDR1 MNHEY, CDR2 SVGEGT. CDR3 size: 16 residues. Between the trimmed V and J ends, which lost 2 bases and 3 bases, there was a span of 14 bases. The CDR3: CASSYQQLLNYNEQFF. The CDR3 nucleotides are TGTGCCAGCAGTTACCAACAACTATTGAACTACAATGAGCAGTTCTTC.

About this clonotype: Lacking the conserved final phenylalanine or tryptophan, this CDR3 likely reflects a read error. This chain uses TRBV7-9 with TRBJ2-5, with D unclear. V lost 3 bases to trimming and J lost 1 base, with 12 bases between them. Germline V gives CDR1 SEHNR, CDR2 FQNEAQ (reference sequence). CDR3 length equals 15 residues. CDR3 loop: CASSFGPVGQETQYL. The CDR3 DNA follows: TGTGCCAGCAGCTTCGGGCCCGTGGGCCAAGAGACCCAGTACTTA.

The chain links TRBV10-3 to TRBJ1-1, with D hard to call. The germline V and J ends were trimmed by 8 bases and 1 base, with 17 bases remaining between them. There are 15 residues in the CDR3. The V gene's germline CDR1 is ENHRY and CDR2 SYGVKD. CDR3 coding DNA: TGTGCCATCGGTCTCGGGCAGCCTGGGAACACTGAAGCTTTCTTT. It codes for CAIGLGQPGNTEAFF.

Of note for this clonotype: With a much larger clone just one base away, this may be a read error. V is TRBV15 and J is TRBJ2-3, with no clear D. Trimming took off 0 bases at V and 5 bases at J, with 9 bases between the two ends. The CDR3 has 14 amino acids. Germline V gene lookup returns CDR1 LNHNV and CDR2 YYDKDF (reference sequence). CDR3 DNA sequence: TGTGCCACCAGCAGAGAGCGCGGCCAAGATACGCAGTATTTT. Translating gives CATSRERGQDTQYF.

The rearrangement uses TRBV28 and TRBJ2-2; no clear D. Germline lookup yields CDR1 MDHEN and CDR2 SYDVKM. There are 15 residues in the CDR3. Between the trimmed V and J ends, which lost 5 bases and 7 bases, there was a span of 17 bases. CDR3 loop: CASSPGEPYIGELFF. The DNA of the CDR3 is TGTGCCAGCAGTCCAGGCGAACCCTACATCGGGGAGCTGTTTTTT.

This clonotype was counted between two and nine times. The chain has TRBV12-3 or TRBV12-4 and TRBJ1-3; the match to TRBD1 covers 7 bases. This CDR3 is 16 amino acids long. Losses at the gene ends were 6 bases for V and 0 bases for J; bases not matched to a gene: 8. The CDR3 nucleotides are TGTGCCAGCAGCGACAAGGACAGGATCTCTGGAAACACCATATATTTT. Amino acids: CASSDKDRISGNTIYF.

This clonotype turned up a few times. This chain's CDR3 is CAWSVVDTQYF. In DNA form, the CDR3 reads TGTGCCTGGAGTGTGGTAGATACGCAGTATTTT. The chain has TRBV30 and TRBJ2-3; the D is unclear. This CDR3 region has 11 residues. V lost 0 bases and J 5 bases, leaving 3 bases between the germline ends. Germline V gene lookup returns CDR1 GTSNPN and CDR2 SVGIG (reference sequence).

This clonotype is classed as medium-sized. The chain recombines TRBV6-1 with TRBJ2-1, with D unclear. The CDR3 is made up of 13 amino acids. V was pared by 1 base and J by 16 bases, with 17 bases between. Germline V lookup: CDR1 MNHNS, CDR2 SASEGT. For the CDR3, the DNA is TGTGCCAGCAGTGAAGTTCCTTCCCCTCACAAATTCTTC. This gives the protein CASSEVPSPHKFF.

This chain connects TRBV2 to TRBJ2-1, with D perhaps TRBD2 (5 bases). Deletions cut 6 bases from V and 2 bases from J, with 23 bases between. Germline CDR1 reads SNHLY; CDR2 reads FYNNEI. The CDR3 sequence is 18 residues long. CDR3 in DNA: TGTGCCAGCAGGACCCTTGACGGGGTAACCAACACCTACAATGAGCAGTTCTTC. Translated: CASRTLDGVTNTYNEQFF.

About this clonotype: Since a much larger clone is just one base distant, this may be a read error. The V call is TRBV7-2, the J call TRBJ2-1, with D possibly being TRBD1 (6 bases). The germline V gene has CDR1 SGHTA and CDR2 FQGNSA. The CDR3 is 15 amino acids. V was pared by 4 bases and J by 10 bases, with 20 bases between. The CDR3 nucleotides are TGTGCCAGCAGCTCCTCGGCCCGGGGACACTACGAGCAGTTCTTC. Translation gives CASSSSARGHYEQFF.